The 10 T cell receptor beta chains listed next were all sequenced from one sample in a study of T cells after somatic rescue of genetic block (dated by TCRdb to 2019 to 2021). To prepare the library, the immunoSEQ multiplex PCR assay was applied. The table was pulled from immuneACCESS by TCRdb, which kept in-frame rearrangements only. Such tables lose some clones; where checked, under half of the loss comes from unresolved V genes, and the rest has no known cause. Across this sample there are tens of thousands of clones, with 90% to 97% seen only once. Around 0.078% of the sample is held by the ten biggest clonotypes. Sequenced input: peripheral blood mononuclear cells (PBMCs). These receptors came from a child younger than two.

V and J are TRBV2 and TRBJ1-1; TRBD1 aligns across 10 bases. Trimming at V came to 7 bases and at J to 6 bases, leaving 8 bases not matched to a gene. Germline CDR1 and CDR2: SNHLY and FYNNEI. The CDR3 is made up of 14 amino acids. The DNA of the CDR3 is TGTGCCAGCACCCCGGGACAGGGGTTGGCTGAAGCTTTCTTT. Amino acid sequence: CASTPGQGLAEAFF.

The rearrangement joins TRBV7-2 to TRBJ2-5; TRBD2 matches at 10 bases. With V trimmed by 2 bases and J by 6 bases, 6 bases remained unmatched. CDR1 is SGHTA and CDR2 is FQGNSA in the germline V gene. CDR3 length: 15 residues. This CDR3 is CASSLRTSGRKTQYF. The DNA of the CDR3 is TGTGCCAGCAGCTTACGGACTAGCGGTCGGAAGACCCAGTACTTC.

The chain uses TRBV20-1 and TRBJ1-1; D ambiguous. The CDR3 has 11 amino acids. Between the trimmed V and J ends, which lost 3 bases and 0 bases, there was a span of 2 bases. CDR1 DFQATT and CDR2 SNEGSKA come from the germline V gene (reference sequence). The CDR3 region is CSARVNTEAFF. CDR3 DNA: TGCAGTGCTAGGGTGAACACTGAAGCTTTCTTT.

The chain links TRBV19 to TRBJ1-6; TRBD1 matches at 10 bases. Germline V gene lookup returns CDR1 LNHDA and CDR2 SQIVND (reference sequence). V trimming: 5 bases; J trimming: 6 bases; junction bases outside the gene matches: 4. The CDR3 sequence is 15 residues long. The CDR3 region is CASSLRDRGNSPLHF. The CDR3 coding sequence is TGTGCCAGTAGTCTCCGGGACAGGGGTAATTCACCCCTCCACTTT.

The chain carries TRBV28 and TRBJ2-6; unclear D gene. This CDR3 is 17 amino acids long. Trimming shortened V by 7 bases and J by 3 bases, and 19 bases separated the two germline ends. The germline V gene has CDR1 MDHEN and CDR2 SYDVKM. The CDR3 protein is CASNVGSHRVGANVLTF. In DNA form, the CDR3 reads TGTGCCAGCAATGTGGGCAGTCATAGAGTTGGGGCCAACGTCCTGACTTTC.

The count of this clone is one. The chain carries TRBV5-1 and TRBJ2-7; 10 bases fit TRBD2. The CDR3 runs to 13 residues. V gave up 3 bases and J gave up 3 bases; unmatched junction bases: 0. Per germline, CDR1 SGHRS and CDR2 YFSETQ. Here the CDR3 DNA reads TGCGCCAGCAGCTCTAGCGGGAGCTACGAGCAGTACTTC. Its protein product is CASSSSGSYEQYF. The whole variable domain, remainder taken from reference TRBV5-1 and TRBJ2-7, is KAGVTQTPRYLIKTRGQQVTLSCSPISGHRSVSWYQQTPGQGLQFLFEYFSETQRNKGNFPGRFSGRQFSNSRSEMNVSTLELGDSALYLCASSSSGSYEQYFGPGTRLTVT.

The chain combines TRBV11-2 with TRBJ2-7; D is uncertain. Trimming took off 3 bases at V and 6 bases at J, with 9 bases between the two ends. Germline-derived CDR1 and CDR2 are SGHAT and FQNNGV. The CDR3 totals 12 residues. CDR3 residues: CASSLGHVEQYF. For the CDR3, the DNA is TGTGCCAGCAGCTTGGGCCACGTCGAGCAGTACTTC.

The chain employs TRBV18 and TRBJ2-5; D not resolved. V shed 3 bases and J shed 3 bases, with 8 bases lying between them. This CDR3 comprises 13 residues. Germline V lookup: CDR1 KGHSH, CDR2 LQKENI. The CDR3 protein is CASSPWTEETQYF. CDR3 in DNA: TGTGCCAGCTCACCGTGGACGGAAGAGACCCAGTACTTC. Combining the CDR3 with reference TRBV18 and TRBJ2-5 gives the whole variable domain NAGVMQNPRHLVRRRGQEARLRCSPMKGHSHVYWYRQLPEEGLKFMVYLQKENIIDESGMPKERFSAEFPKEGPSILRIQQVVRGDSAAYFCASSPWTEETQYFGPGTRLLVL.

This rearrangement joins TRBV13 to TRBJ2-1; the D gene is possibly TRBD1 (5 bases). V was trimmed by 5 bases and J by 7 bases, leaving 15 bases between them. In germline, CDR1 is PRHDT, CDR2 FYEKMQ (reference sequence). This CDR3 is built from 14 residues. This CDR3 is CASSRVSTVNEQFF. Written as DNA, the CDR3 is TGTGCCAGCAGCCGAGTTTCGACAGTTAATGAGCAGTTCTTC.

This sequence joins TRBV15 and TRBJ1-3; tentatively, D is TRBD1 (5 bases). This CDR3 contains 13 residues. CDR1 LNHNV and CDR2 YYDKDF come from the germline V gene (reference sequence). Deletions cut 5 bases from V and 6 bases from J, with 11 bases between. The DNA of the CDR3 is TGTGCCACCAGCCGAGGCAGGGAAAACACCATATATTTT. Protein: CATSRGRENTIYF.